This TCR beta chain was found in a study of cytomegalovirus exposure and HLA in healthy donors. From the 120-subject validation cohort, which was separate from the approximately 700-subject first cohort, the donors were drawn. The repertoire was sequenced with immunoSEQ multiplex PCR; TCRdb's copy has only in-frame clones and lacks some. The table lists about 340,000 clones, approximately 90% of them singletons. Points from the study as a whole: The tendency of first-cohort TCR clusters to co-occur in the 120 or so validation repertoires emerged from a later analysis. Most TCR sequences were seen very rarely across donors, but some public TCRs occurred in many. Under in vitro conditions, three CMV-associated chains were confirmed as specific for CMV antigens.

This CDR3 spans 14 amino acids. Germline V lookup: CDR1 MDHEN, CDR2 SYDVKM. V lost 2 bases and J lost 4; bases outside the gene matches: 4. Of note for this clone: Its antigen is not identified.

This chain uses TRBV28 with TRBJ1-2; 7 nucleotides line up with TRBD1. Source material: PBMCs. The clonotype comes from a woman in her late teens or twenties in good health and CMV-seronegative. CDR3 residues: CASSLQGGIYGYTF. In nucleotides, the CDR3 is TGTGCCAGCAGTTTACAGGGGGGAATCTATGGCTACACCTTC.